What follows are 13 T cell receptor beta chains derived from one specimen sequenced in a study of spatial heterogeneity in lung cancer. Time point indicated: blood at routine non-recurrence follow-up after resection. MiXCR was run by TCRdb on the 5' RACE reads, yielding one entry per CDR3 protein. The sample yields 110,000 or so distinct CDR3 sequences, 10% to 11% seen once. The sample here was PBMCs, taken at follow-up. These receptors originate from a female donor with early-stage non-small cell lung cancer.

CDR3 coding DNA: TGCAGTGCTTTGACAAATTCGCTCAGTAGCAATCAGCCCCAGCATTTT. This translates into CSALTNSLSSNQPQHF. The rearrangement uses TRBV20-1 and TRBJ1-5; no reliable D call. Germline loops: CDR1 DFQATT, CDR2 SNEGSKA (reference sequence). V gave up 5 bases and J gave up 0 bases, with 17 bases separating them. This CDR3 is 16 amino acids long.

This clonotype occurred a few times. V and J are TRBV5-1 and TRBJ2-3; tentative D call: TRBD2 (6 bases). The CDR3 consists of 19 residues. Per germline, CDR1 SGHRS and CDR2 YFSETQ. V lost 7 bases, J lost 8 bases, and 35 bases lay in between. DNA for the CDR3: TGCGCCAGCTCCGAGAACTACCGGGACTCTAGGGCTGGACCGGGTACGCAGTATTTT. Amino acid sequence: CASSENYRDSRAGPGTQYF.

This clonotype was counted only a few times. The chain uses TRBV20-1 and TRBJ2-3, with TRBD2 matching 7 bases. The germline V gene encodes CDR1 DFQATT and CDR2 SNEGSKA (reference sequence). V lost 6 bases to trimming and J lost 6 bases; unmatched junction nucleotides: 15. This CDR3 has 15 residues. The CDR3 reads CSAARDLAVGDTQYF. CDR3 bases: TGCAGTGCGGCGAGGGACCTAGCGGTGGGCGATACGCAGTATTTT.

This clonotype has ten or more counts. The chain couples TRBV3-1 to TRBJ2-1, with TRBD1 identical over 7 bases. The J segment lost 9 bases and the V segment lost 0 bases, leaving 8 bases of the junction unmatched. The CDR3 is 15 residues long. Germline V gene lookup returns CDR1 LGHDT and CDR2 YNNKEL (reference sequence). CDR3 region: CASSQERGRKSEQFF. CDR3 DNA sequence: TGTGCCAGCAGCCAAGAAAGGGGGCGTAAATCTGAGCAGTTCTTC.

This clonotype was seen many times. CDR3 bases: TGTGCCAGCAGCTTCAGGACAGGGAGCACAGATACGCAGTATTTT. Its protein product is CASSFRTGSTDTQYF. The V and J genes are TRBV7-9 and TRBJ2-3; 8 bases map to TRBD1. In germline, CDR1 is SEHNR, CDR2 FQNEAQ (reference sequence). V lost 3 bases, J lost 0 bases, and 2 bases stayed unmatched. The CDR3 is 15 residues long.

CDR3 bases: TGTGCCACCAGCCTAACAGCTAGCGGTTCCGAGCAGTACGTC. It translates to CATSLTASGSEQYV. This chain uses TRBV15 with TRBJ2-7; 7 bases match TRBD2. Germline CDR1 and CDR2: LNHNV and YYDKDF (reference sequence). Trimming cost V 5 bases and J 6 bases; bases outside gene matches: 10. The CDR3 runs to 14 residues.

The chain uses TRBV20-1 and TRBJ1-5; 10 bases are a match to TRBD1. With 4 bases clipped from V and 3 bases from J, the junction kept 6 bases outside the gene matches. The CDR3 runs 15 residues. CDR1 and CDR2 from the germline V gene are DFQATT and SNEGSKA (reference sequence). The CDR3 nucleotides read TGCAGTGCTATCAAGGACAGGGGGAACAATCAGCCCCAGCATTTT. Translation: CSAIKDRGNNQPQHF.

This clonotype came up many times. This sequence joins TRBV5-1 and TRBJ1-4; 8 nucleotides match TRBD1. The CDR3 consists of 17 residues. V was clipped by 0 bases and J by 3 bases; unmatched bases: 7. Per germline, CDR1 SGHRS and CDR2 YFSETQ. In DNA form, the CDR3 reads TGCGCCAGCAGCTTGGGGCAGGGGGCGATTGCTAATGAAAAACTGTTTTTT. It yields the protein CASSLGQGAIANEKLFF.

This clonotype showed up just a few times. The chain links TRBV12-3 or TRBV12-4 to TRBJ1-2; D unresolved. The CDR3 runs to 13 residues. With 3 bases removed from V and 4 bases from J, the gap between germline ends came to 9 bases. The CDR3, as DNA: TGTGCCAGCAGTTTTAGTACAGCCTATGGCTACACCTTC. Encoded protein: CASSFSTAYGYTF.

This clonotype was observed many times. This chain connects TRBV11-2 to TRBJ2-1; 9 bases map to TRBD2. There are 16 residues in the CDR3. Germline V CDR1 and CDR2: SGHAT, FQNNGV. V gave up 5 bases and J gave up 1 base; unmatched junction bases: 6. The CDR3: CASSRSGRNSYNEQFF. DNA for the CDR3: TGTGCCAGCAGCCGCAGCGGGAGGAATTCCTACAATGAGCAGTTCTTC.

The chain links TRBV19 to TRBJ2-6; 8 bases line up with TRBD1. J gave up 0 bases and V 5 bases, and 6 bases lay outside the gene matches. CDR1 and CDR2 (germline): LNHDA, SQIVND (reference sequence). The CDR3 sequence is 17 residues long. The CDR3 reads CASSARTGISGANVLTF. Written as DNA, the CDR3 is TGTGCCAGTAGTGCGCGGACAGGGATCTCTGGGGCCAACGTCCTGACTTTC. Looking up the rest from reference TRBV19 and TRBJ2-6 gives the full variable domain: DGGITQSPKYLFRKEGQNVTLSCEQNLNHDAMYWYRQDPGQGLRLIYYSQIVNDFQKGDIAEGYSVSREKKESFPLTVTSAQKNPTAFYLCASSARTGISGANVLTFGAGSRLTVL.

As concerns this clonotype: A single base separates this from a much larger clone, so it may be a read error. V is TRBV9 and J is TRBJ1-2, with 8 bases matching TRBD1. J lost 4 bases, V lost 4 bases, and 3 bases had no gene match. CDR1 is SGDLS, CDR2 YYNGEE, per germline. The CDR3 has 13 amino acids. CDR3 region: CASSQGQGYGYTF. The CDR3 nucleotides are TGTGCCAGCAGCCAAGGACAGGGCTATGGCTACACCTTC.

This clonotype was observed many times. The CDR3 region is CASSLRLGEQYF. The CDR3 coding sequence is TGTGCCAGCAGTTTAAGACTAGGCGAGCAGTACTTC. V and J are TRBV7-6 and TRBJ2-7; D is possibly TRBD2 (6 bases). The V end lost 6 bases, the J end lost 6 bases, and 12 bases lay between the germline ends. The CDR3 runs 12 residues. Germline-derived CDR1 and CDR2 are SGHVS and FNYEAQ.